The T cell receptor beta chain described here comes from a study of blood T cell repertoires in COVID-19 (dated by TCRdb to 2020 to 2021). Some background on the complete study: Collaborator samples came from the United States, Italy and Spain and covered acute and convalescent phases of COVID-19. The material from the prospective study consisted of cDNA or gDNA derived from T cells, B-cell-depleted T cells, or PBMCs. Deeply sampled blood TCRbeta repertoires from subjects exposed to, actively infected with, or recovered from COVID-19 were included in the dataset. The repertoires were released in a freely available public database meant as a resource for research on the immune response to SARS-CoV-2. The samples were drawn from the first 160 participants of the ongoing ImmuneRACE study and from roughly 1,300 subjects provided by 6 global collaborators. The sample metadata nearly always contained a de-identified subject ID, COVID-19 status, age in years and sex. Where available, HLA class I and class II types were obtained from metadata supplied by the sample provider rather than from assay-based typing. What the study reported, not specific to this receptor: The quantity of clinical and demographic metadata differed by source and by participant and was supplied without curation.

TCRbeta CDR3 regions were amplified from genomic DNA by means of the immunoSEQ Assay, a bias-controlled multiplex PCR. The study's own analysis went as follows. Within the assay, amplification of reference gene primers was used to estimate how many nucleated cells each sample contained. Sequence reads were collapsed and filtered to measure the absolute abundance of every unique TCRbeta CDR3 rearrangement. Productive Simpson clonality was computed per sample as the square root of Simpson's diversity index over productive rearrangements. As stored in TCRdb, this immuneACCESS dataset retains in-frame rearrangements with V and J assigned. A fraction of the clones does not appear; measured against another copy, unresolved V genes explain less than half of the discrepancy, and the remainder lacks a known reason. V and J calls and clone size come straight from that table; D and trimming were deduced from the DNA. The sample table shows roughly 67,000 clones, and 70% to 90% are seen once. Approximately 25% of the sample comes from the top ten.

CDR1 SNHLY and CDR2 FYNNEI were looked up in the germline V gene. V and J are trimmed by 4 bases and 2 bases, and the gene matches miss 7 bases of the junction. Taken from cysteine to phenylalanine, the CDR3 has 15 residues. The read is trimmed to its CDR3 DNA, 45 bases read in frame from base 1. Details on this clone: The target of this receptor is not known. No qualities accompany the bases; no much larger clone lies one base away.

Whole blood was collected in K2EDTA tubes by collaborating institutions according to the institutions' own protocols. For TCRbeta analysis, collaborators shipped samples in one of three forms: frozen whole blood, isolated PBMCs, or DNA extracted from either of those sample types. The sequenced sample was peripheral blood. This receptor chain uses TRBV2 and TRBJ1-2; the junction holds 7 bases that match TRBD1. The source of this sequence is a man aged 50 to 60 with acute or convalescent COVID-19. The nucleotide sequence is given as TGTGCCAGCAGTGCCGGGACAGCGAAAAACTATGGCTACACCTTC. Protein translation: CASSAGTAKNYGYTF.